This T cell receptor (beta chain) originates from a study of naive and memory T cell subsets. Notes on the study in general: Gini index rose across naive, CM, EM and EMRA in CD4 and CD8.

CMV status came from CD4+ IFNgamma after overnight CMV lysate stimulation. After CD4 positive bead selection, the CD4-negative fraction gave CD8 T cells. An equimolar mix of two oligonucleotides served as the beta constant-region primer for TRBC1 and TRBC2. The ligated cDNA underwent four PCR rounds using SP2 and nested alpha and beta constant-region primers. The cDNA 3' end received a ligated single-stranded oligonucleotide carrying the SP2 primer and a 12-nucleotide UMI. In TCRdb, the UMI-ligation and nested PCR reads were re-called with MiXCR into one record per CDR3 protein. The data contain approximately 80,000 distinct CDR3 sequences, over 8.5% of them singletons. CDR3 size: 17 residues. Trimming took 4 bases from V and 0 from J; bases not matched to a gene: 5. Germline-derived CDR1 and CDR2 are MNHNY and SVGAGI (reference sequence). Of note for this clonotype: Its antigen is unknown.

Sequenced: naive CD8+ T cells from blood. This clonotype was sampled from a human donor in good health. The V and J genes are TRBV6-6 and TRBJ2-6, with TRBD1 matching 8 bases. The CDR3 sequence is CASSSDRASSGANVLTF. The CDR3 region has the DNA TGTGCCAGCAGTTCGGACAGGGCGAGCTCTGGGGCCAACGTCCTGACTTTC.